What follows is one T cell receptor beta chain and its context. Its cognate antigen is unknown. Trimming cost V 3 bases and J 1 base; bases outside gene matches: 5. Germline CDR1 reads SGHRS; CDR2 reads YFSETQ. CDR3 length equals 16 residues. This specimen comes from a study of long-term antiretroviral therapy in people with HIV. Findings and limits, study-wide: Pre-ART clonal expansion yielded clones that dominated the repertoire at all time points. After ART, diversity increased yet remained lower than transplant donor controls.

Version v3.0 of the immunoSEQ assay was performed at survey level. TCRdb's table, derived via immunoSEQ multiplex PCR, lists solely in-frame clones and lacks some. This sample has tens of thousands of clones, with around 96% found just once. Held in samples before DNA extraction were 1-10 million cryopreserved PBMC. This clonotype was sampled from a man younger than 45 with HIV. The rearrangement links TRBV5-1 to TRBJ2-7; 12 nucleotides match TRBD2. The sequencing here drew on unsorted PBMCs, taken 5.3 years after starting antiretroviral therapy. DNA for the CDR3: TGCGCCAGCAGCTATGGACTAGCGGGGAGTTCCTACGAGCAGTACTTC. Protein sequence: CASSYGLAGSSYEQYF.